The next 29 T cell receptor beta chains were all read from a single sample in a study of technical replicates of blood from a few donors (dated by TCRdb to about 2017). Library preparation was by the immunoSEQ multiplex PCR assay. The table comes from immuneACCESS by way of TCRdb, which keeps in-frame sequences with V and J called. Part of the clones is missing from these tables; in studies checked, under half for an unresolved V gene and the rest for unknown reasons. Across this sample there are some 80,000 clones, with around 96% seen only once. The ten biggest clones cover about 0.31% of the sample. The sequencing input was T cells isolated from PBMCs. The receptor source for this set is a human donor in good health.

The chain is built from TRBV30 and TRBJ1-5, with 7 bases aligning to TRBD1. Germline CDR1 and CDR2: GTSNPN and SVGIG (reference sequence). This CDR3 spans 15 amino acids. V lost 6 bases, J lost 1 base, and 9 bases stayed unmatched. CDR3 in DNA: TGTGCCTGCCGAACAGGGGTTCGAAGCAATCAGCCCCAGCATTTT. It is translated as CACRTGVRSNQPQHF.

The chain employs TRBV6-5 and TRBJ2-4; 7 positions agree with TRBD1. The CDR3 is 13 amino acids. V lost 7 bases to trimming and J lost 6 bases; unmatched junction nucleotides: 6. Germline V gene data show CDR1 as MNHEY and CDR2 as SVGAGI. CDR3 sequence reads: CASTDRAGNIQYF. In nucleotides, the CDR3 is TGTGCCAGCACCGACAGGGCTGGAAACATTCAGTACTTC.

The chain employs TRBV27 and TRBJ1-2, with D perhaps matching TRBD1 (6 bases). Germline V gene data show CDR1 as MNHEY and CDR2 as SMNVEV (reference sequence). The V end was cut by 6 bases, the J end by 3 bases, with 11 bases between. The CDR3 is 13 residues long. The CDR3 DNA reads as TGTGCCAGCAGGACGGGGGGCGACTATGGCTACACCTTC. Its translation: CASRTGGDYGYTF.

The chain couples TRBV2 to TRBJ1-5, with D possibly matching TRBD1 (6 bases). There are 14 residues in the CDR3. Germline V CDR1 and CDR2: SNHLY, FYNNEI. V shed 5 bases and J shed 7 bases, with 15 bases lying between them. This CDR3 is CASSQQGMWQPQHF. For the CDR3, the DNA is TGTGCCAGCAGTCAACAGGGTATGTGGCAGCCCCAGCATTTT.

The rearrangement links TRBV18 to TRBJ2-1; weak D call: TRBD2 (6 bases). Deletions cut 3 bases from V and 8 bases from J, with 17 bases between. Germline assignment: CDR1 KGHSH and CDR2 LQKENI. The CDR3 is 15 amino acids. The CDR3 DNA is TGTGCCAGCTCACCGATGGGTACGGGACTCGATGAGCAGTTCTTC. Translated, it gives CASSPMGTGLDEQFF.

This chain joins TRBV9 and TRBJ2-7, with 7 bases that match TRBD1. CDR3 length: 15 residues. From germline, CDR1 is SGDLS and CDR2 YYNGEE. The J segment lost 1 base and the V segment lost 3 bases, leaving 7 bases of the junction unmatched. CDR3 loop: CASSDRDRQSYEQYF. The CDR3 bases are TGTGCCAGCAGCGACCGGGACAGACAATCCTACGAGCAGTACTTC.

The count of this clone is one. V usage is TRBV28 and J usage is TRBJ1-5; 7 positions agree with TRBD1. With V trimmed by 1 base and J by 9 bases, 9 bases remained unmatched. CDR1 MDHEN and CDR2 SYDVKM come from the germline V gene. CDR3 length: 15 amino acids. The CDR3 reads CASSLLDRAIGPQHF. The CDR3 DNA reads TGTGCCAGCAGTTTATTAGACAGGGCCATCGGGCCCCAGCATTTT.

The chain uses TRBV10-3 and TRBJ2-3; D gene unclear. Germline V gene lookup returns CDR1 ENHRY and CDR2 SYGVKD. Trimming pared 6 bases from V and 6 bases from J, leaving 7 bases between. This CDR3 comprises 11 residues. The CDR3 bases are TGTGCCATCAGCCTCGGGGATACGCAGTATTTT. It yields the protein CAISLGDTQYF.

This rearrangement joins TRBV28 to TRBJ1-2, with D perhaps TRBD1 (6 bases). Trimming stripped 5 bases from V and 6 bases from J, with 7 bases between. Per germline, CDR1 MDHEN and CDR2 SYDVKM. The CDR3 sequence is 11 residues long. The CDR3 sequence: CASSTGNGYTF. In DNA form, the CDR3 reads TGTGCCAGCAGTACAGGGAATGGCTACACCTTC.

V gene TRBV5-1 combines with J gene TRBJ2-1; 7 bases align to TRBD2. Per germline, CDR1 SGHRS and CDR2 YFSETQ. CDR3 length: 15 residues. Losses at the gene ends were 0 bases for V and 0 bases for J; bases not matched to a gene: 0. The CDR3 loop is CASSLGGGSYNEQFF. The CDR3 coding sequence is TGCGCCAGCAGCTTGGGCGGGGGCTCCTACAATGAGCAGTTCTTC. Full variable domain (outside the CDR3, taken from reference TRBV5-1 and TRBJ2-1): KAGVTQTPRYLIKTRGQQVTLSCSPISGHRSVSWYQQTPGQGLQFLFEYFSETQRNKGNFPGRFSGRQFSNSRSEMNVSTLELGDSALYLCASSLGGGSYNEQFFGPGTRLTVL.

The chain has TRBV7-6 and TRBJ2-7, with 9 bases aligning to TRBD1. There are 15 residues in the CDR3. Germline V gene sequence: CDR1 SGHVS, CDR2 FNYEAQ. Trimming took 3 bases from V and 5 from J; bases not matched to a gene: 8. CDR3 nucleotide sequence: TGTGCCAGCAGCTTCACTGACAGGGGGGACCACGAGCAGTACTTC. The encoded protein is CASSFTDRGDHEQYF. The full variable domain, completed using reference TRBV7-6 and TRBJ2-7, is GAGVSQSPRYKVTKRGQDVALRCDPISGHVSLYWYRQALGQGPEFLTYFNYEAQQDKSGLPNDRFSAERPEGSISTLTIQRTEQRDSAMYRCASSFTDRGDHEQYFGPGTRLTVT.

V gene TRBV9 combines with J gene TRBJ2-1; 8 bases are a match to TRBD2. CDR3 length: 16 amino acids. Per the germline V gene, CDR1 is SGDLS and CDR2 is YYNGEE. The junction had 14 bases not matched to a gene; V was cut back by 3 bases and J by 9 bases. The CDR3 nucleotides read TGTGCCAGCAGCGCCTCGAGGACTAGCTCTTGGGGTGAGCAGTTCTTC. It codes for CASSASRTSSWGEQFF.

This clone appeared a single time. J is TRBJ2-1 and V is TRBV30; tentatively, D is TRBD2 (5 bases). Germline values: CDR1 GTSNPN, CDR2 SVGIG (reference sequence). V was cut by 0 bases and J by 6 bases, with 9 bases left in between. The CDR3 has 13 residues. CDR3 protein: CAWSVSGVNEQFF. CDR3 nucleotide sequence: TGTGCCTGGAGTGTATCCGGGGTCAATGAGCAGTTCTTC. Complete variable domain (other parts from reference TRBV30 and TRBJ2-1): SQTIHQWPATLVQPVGSPLSLECTVEGTSNPNLYWYRQAAGRGLQLLFYSVGIGQISSEVPQNLSASRPQDRQFILSSKKLLLSDSGFYLCAWSVSGVNEQFFGPGTRLTVL.

In the case of this clone: Other DNA sequences within the sample encode an identical CDR3. V usage is TRBV30 and J usage is TRBJ1-5; tentative D call: TRBD1 (5 bases). Germline V gives CDR1 GTSNPN, CDR2 SVGIG (reference sequence). This CDR3 is 14 amino acids long. Trimming left V 1 base short and J 4 bases short, with 11 bases between. CDR3 loop: CAWSAGQGNQPQHF. The CDR3 DNA reads TGTGCCTGGAGTGCTGGACAAGGGAATCAGCCCCAGCATTTT.

There are a few counts of this clone. This chain links TRBV28 with TRBJ1-5; unclear D gene. The CDR3 covers 14 residues. The germline CDR1 and CDR2 sequences are MDHEN and SYDVKM. V was clipped by 3 bases and J by 5 bases, with 11 bases between them. The CDR3 protein is CASSFTSRYQPQHF. For the CDR3, the DNA is TGTGCCAGCAGTTTTACATCCCGCTATCAGCCCCAGCATTTT.

This sequence joins TRBV5-4 and TRBJ1-4; the match to TRBD1 covers 8 bases. The CDR3 runs to 15 residues. Per germline, CDR1 SGHNT and CDR2 YYREEE (reference sequence). V lost 4 bases and J lost 2; bases outside the gene matches: 4. CDR3 region: CASSLQGATNEKLFF. In nucleotides, the CDR3 is TGTGCCAGCAGCCTCCAGGGGGCGACTAATGAAAAACTGTTTTTT.

The rearrangement joins TRBV7-2 to TRBJ2-3; a possible D gene is TRBD2 (5 bases). The CDR3 totals 14 residues. With 3 bases removed from V and 3 bases from J, the gap between germline ends came to 10 bases. CDR1 and CDR2 (germline): SGHTA, FQGNSA. The CDR3 DNA is TGTGCCAGCAGCTTGTCGGGAACTACAGATACGCAGTATTTT. It encodes CASSLSGTTDTQYF.

This chain joins TRBV27 and TRBJ1-1; TRBD1 matches 8 bases. The CDR3 sequence is 16 residues long. The germline V gene has CDR1 MNHEY and CDR2 SMNVEV (reference sequence). V lost 5 bases, J lost 4 bases, and 12 bases stayed unmatched. In DNA form, the CDR3 reads TGTGCCAGCAGTCCCTCGACAGGGGAGGCGGGCACTGAAGCTTTCTTT. Its protein is CASSPSTGEAGTEAFF.

This clone was recorded only once. The CDR3 sequence: CASRDTGLMKGYTF. The CDR3 DNA sequence: TGTGCCAGCAGGGATACAGGGTTGATGAAGGGCTACACCTTC. This rearrangement joins TRBV27 to TRBJ1-2, with a weak D call TRBD1 (6 bases). CDR3 length equals 14 residues. CDR1 MNHEY and CDR2 SMNVEV come from the germline V gene (reference sequence). With 6 bases removed from V and 8 bases from J, the gap between germline ends came to 19 bases.

This sequence joins TRBV9 and TRBJ2-1, with 12 bases fitting TRBD1. V shed 3 bases and J 4 bases; nucleotides not matched to a gene: 5. This CDR3 is 16 amino acids long. The germline V gene encodes CDR1 SGDLS and CDR2 YYNGEE. CDR3 sequence (DNA): TGTGCCAGCAGCGACCGGGACAGGGGGCATTACAATGAGCAGTTCTTC. Residues: CASSDRDRGHYNEQFF. Drawing the rest from reference TRBV9 and TRBJ2-1, the complete variable domain is DSGVTQTPKHLITATGQRVTLRCSPRSGDLSVYWYQQSLDQGLQFLIQYYNGEERAKGNILERFSAQQFPDLHSELNLSSLELGDSALYFCASSDRDRGHYNEQFFGPGTRLTVL.

The chain recombines TRBV18 with TRBJ1-4, with a tentative D call TRBD1 (6 bases). The CDR3 sequence is 14 residues long. Germline V lookup: CDR1 KGHSH, CDR2 LQKENI. V was cut by 2 bases and J by 7 bases, with 11 bases left in between. DNA of the CDR3: TGTGCCAGCTCACCAAGGACAGACCTTGAAAAACTGTTTTTT. Residues: CASSPRTDLEKLFF.

The chain recombines TRBV7-6 with TRBJ2-1; the D is unclear. The ends were cut back, 5 bases at V and 6 bases at J, with 5 bases in the middle. CDR3 length: 11 residues. From germline, CDR1 is SGHVS and CDR2 FNYEAQ. CDR3 protein: CASSPSNEQFF. The CDR3 DNA reads TGTGCCAGCAGCCCTAGCAATGAGCAGTTCTTC.

The chain employs TRBV5-1 and TRBJ2-3; D is perhaps TRBD2 (6 bases). The CDR3 has 16 residues. Germline CDR1 reads SGHRS; CDR2 reads YFSETQ. With 6 bases removed from V and 0 bases from J, the gap between germline ends came to 17 bases. The chain's CDR3 is CASTSALASSTDTQYF. CDR3 nucleotide sequence: TGCGCCAGCACCTCCGCACTAGCCTCTAGCACAGATACGCAGTATTTT.

The gene calls are TRBV14 and TRBJ2-1; D may be TRBD1 (5 bases). Trimming took off 1 base at V and 10 bases at J, with 11 bases between the two ends. Germline CDR1 is SGHDN and CDR2 is FVKESK. This CDR3 is 13 amino acids long. The CDR3 region is CASSQVKGAEQFF. In DNA form, the CDR3 reads TGTGCCAGCAGCCAAGTTAAAGGGGCAGAGCAGTTCTTC. The full variable domain, completed using reference TRBV14 and TRBJ2-1, is EAGVTQFPSHSVIEKGQTVTLRCDPISGHDNLYWYRRVMGKEIKFLLHFVKESKQDESGMPNNRFLAERTGGTYSTLKVQPAELEDSGVYFCASSQVKGAEQFFGPGTRLTVL.

The chain uses TRBV4-2 and TRBJ2-7; D is unclear. This CDR3 region has 14 residues. Germline V gene data show CDR1 as LGHNA and CDR2 as YNFKEQ. V was clipped by 0 bases and J by 0 bases, with 6 bases between them. The CDR3 bases are TGTGCCAGCAGCCAAGACGCTAACTCCTACGAGCAGTACTTC. It is translated as CASSQDANSYEQYF.

This chain joins TRBV7-9 and TRBJ2-3, with D possibly matching TRBD2 (7 bases). Germline lookup yields CDR1 SEHNR and CDR2 FQNEAQ (reference sequence). Trimming cost V 3 bases and J 3 bases, with 13 bases left between them. The CDR3 covers 15 residues. CDR3 DNA: TGTGCCAGCAGCTTGGGGGGGCCAGTAACAGATACGCAGTATTTT. This translates into CASSLGGPVTDTQYF.

V usage is TRBV11-3 and J usage is TRBJ1-4; D may be TRBD1 (5 bases). This CDR3 spans 15 amino acids. Germline V CDR1 and CDR2: SGHNT, YENEEA. Trimming stripped 0 bases from V and 3 bases from J, with 8 bases between. In DNA form, the CDR3 reads TGTGCCAGCAGCTTAGACAGGGTATCTAATGAAAAACTGTTTTTT. This translates into CASSLDRVSNEKLFF.

V usage is TRBV5-4 and J usage is TRBJ1-2; tentative D call: TRBD1 (5 bases). Germline V gene sequence: CDR1 SGHNT, CDR2 YYREEE (reference sequence). The CDR3 has 13 residues. Trimming stripped 6 bases from V and 4 bases from J, with 13 bases between. The CDR3: CASNRGGTYGYTF. CDR3 bases: TGTGCCAGCAACCGGGGGGGGACCTATGGCTACACCTTC.

The chain joins TRBV4-1 to TRBJ2-5; 7 positions match TRBD2. Germline V gene data show CDR1 as MGHRA and CDR2 as YSYEKL. Germline trimming cut 1 base from V and 3 bases from J; bases unmatched to any gene: 2. The CDR3 is made up of 14 amino acids. The CDR3 DNA sequence: TGCGCCAGCAGCCAAGGTGGGAGGGAAGAGACCCAGTACTTC. This translates into CASSQGGREETQYF.